What follows are 32 T cell receptor beta chains derived from one specimen sequenced in a study of blood T cell repertoires in COVID-19. Here immunoSEQ multiplex PCR was the method, and the copy in TCRdb shows in-frame clones only, minus some. The table shows 250,000 to 300,000 clones, with about nine tenths occurring only once. The sequenced sample was peripheral blood. These TCRs come from a woman aged 45-65 years who had recovered from COVID-19.

The J gene is TRBJ2-2, the V gene TRBV7-8; TRBD1 matches at 10 bases. Germline loops: CDR1 SGHVS, CDR2 FQNEAQ. V lost 4 bases, J lost 4 bases, and 6 bases stayed unmatched. The CDR3 contains 16 residues. As DNA, the CDR3 is TGTGCCAGCAGCTCGGACAGGGGGTCGGGCACCGGGGAGCTGTTTTTT. It encodes CASSSDRGSGTGELFF.

V is TRBV27 and J is TRBJ2-1; the D gene is possibly TRBD2 (6 bases). CDR3 length equals 16 residues. In germline, CDR1 is MNHEY, CDR2 SMNVEV (reference sequence). V lost 6 bases and J lost 6, with 21 bases in between. The CDR3 nucleotides are TGTGCCAGCAGCTCCCGTGGCGGGGCCCCCGGCAATGAGCAGTTCTTC. Protein sequence: CASSSRGGAPGNEQFF.

The rearrangement links TRBV5-1 to TRBJ2-7; no definite D call. The CDR3 is made up of 13 amino acids. Per the germline V gene, CDR1 is SGHRS and CDR2 is YFSETQ. Trimming took 0 bases from V and 5 from J, leaving 9 bases between them. The CDR3 bases are TGCGCCAGCAGCTTGGCCGTCGGAGACGAGCAGTACTTC. Its protein is CASSLAVGDEQYF.

This clone has a single count. The chain uses TRBV25-1 and TRBJ2-5; the D gene is possibly TRBD2 (5 bases). The CDR3 sequence is 14 residues long. Germline-derived CDR1 and CDR2 are MGHDK and SYGVNS. Trimming removed 1 base from V and 4 bases from J, with 10 bases in between. CDR3 nucleotide sequence: TGTGCCAGCAGTGAATTTGGAGGTACAGAGACCCAGTACTTC. Its protein is CASSEFGGTETQYF.

The table lists this clone with a few counts. The chain employs TRBV5-1 and TRBJ1-5; possibly TRBD1 for D (5 bases). The CDR3 sequence is 10 residues long. Germline V gives CDR1 SGHRS, CDR2 YFSETQ. Trimming stripped 7 bases from V and 9 bases from J, with 8 bases between. The CDR3 loop reads CASLRGPQHF. The CDR3 DNA is TGCGCCAGCCTTAGGGGGCCCCAGCATTTT.

The chain carries TRBV29-1 and TRBJ1-1; 10 bases map to TRBD1. The J segment lost 5 bases and the V segment lost 6 bases, leaving 9 bases of the junction unmatched. The CDR3 spans 14 residues. Per germline, CDR1 SQVTM and CDR2 ANQGSEA. The CDR3 coding sequence is TGCAGCGTGCACCGACAGGGGGCAAGAACTGAAGCTTTCTTT. This translates into CSVHRQGARTEAFF.

This chain links TRBV29-1 with TRBJ1-1; D uncertain. CDR3 size: 16 residues. V was shortened by 7 bases and J by 5 bases, with 26 bases between the two germline ends. CDR1 and CDR2 (germline): SQVTM, ANQGSEA. CDR3: CSALPPDGKGETEAFF. The CDR3 bases are TGCAGCGCCCTTCCCCCCGACGGGAAGGGAGAAACTGAAGCTTTCTTT.

The CDR3 coding sequence is TGTGCCAGCTCACCCCACGGTTCAGGGTCAGGTACGAACACCGGGGAGCTGTTTTTT. This sequence encodes CASSPHGSGSGTNTGELFF. The chain uses TRBV18 and TRBJ2-2; possible D gene TRBD1, 5 bases. This CDR3 region has 19 residues. Germline V gene data show CDR1 as KGHSH and CDR2 as LQKENI. The V and J ends lost 3 bases and 0 bases respectively, with 20 bases between them.

This chain uses TRBV6-5 with TRBJ2-7; 13 nucleotides line up with TRBD2. After removal of 4 bases from V and 7 bases from J, the junction contained 7 bases not matched to a gene. CDR3 length equals 15 residues. Germline lookup yields CDR1 MNHEY and CDR2 SVGAGI. CDR3 in DNA: TGTGCCAGCAGTTCTGGACTAGCGGGGGTGGGAGAGCAGTACTTC. It encodes CASSSGLAGVGEQYF.

The rearrangement links TRBV6-1 to TRBJ2-7, with 7 bases matching TRBD1. The V segment lost 4 bases and the J segment 1 base; nucleotides outside the gene matches: 10. The length of the CDR3 is 16 residues. Germline loops: CDR1 MNHNS, CDR2 SASEGT. CDR3 sequence: CASSAPDRHSSYEQYF. The CDR3 nucleotides are TGTGCCAGCAGTGCCCCGGACAGGCATTCTTCCTACGAGCAGTACTTC.

The V call is TRBV28, the J call TRBJ2-3, with D maybe TRBD1 (5 bases). The CDR3 runs 15 residues. The germline CDR1 and CDR2 sequences are MDHEN and SYDVKM. V lost 5 bases and J lost 6, with 18 bases in between. The CDR3 DNA is TGTGCCAGCAGTCCTTCGTGGGGCAGCTGGGATACGCAGTATTTT. Its protein product is CASSPSWGSWDTQYF. Filled out from reference TRBV28 and TRBJ2-3, the complete variable domain reads DVKVTQSSRYLVKRTGEKVFLECVQDMDHENMFWYRQDPGLGLRLIYFSYDVKMKEKGDIPEGYSVSREKKERFSLILESASTNQTSMYLCASSPSWGSWDTQYFGPGTRLTVL.

The J gene is TRBJ2-2, the V gene TRBV27, with D unclear. The CDR3 spans 14 residues. V gave up 7 bases and J gave up 2 bases, with 11 bases separating them. Germline V gives CDR1 MNHEY, CDR2 SMNVEV (reference sequence). Here the CDR3 reads CASTPRINTGELFF. The CDR3 nucleotides read TGTGCCAGCACCCCGCGAATCAACACCGGGGAGCTGTTTTTT.

The gene calls are TRBV5-1 and TRBJ2-7; D possibly corresponds to TRBD1 (5 bases). Germline CDR1 is SGHRS and CDR2 is YFSETQ. The length of the CDR3 is 14 residues. Trimming cost V 4 bases and J 2 bases, with 13 bases left between them. The CDR3 bases are TGCGCCAGCAGCACCGACAGTCTCCCCTACGAGCAGTACTTC. Protein sequence: CASSTDSLPYEQYF.

V is TRBV7-3 and J is TRBJ2-1, with 7 bases that match TRBD2. Germline-derived CDR1 and CDR2 are SGHTA and FQGTGA. V lost 4 bases and J lost 9; bases outside the gene matches: 6. The CDR3 is made up of 13 amino acids. The CDR3 sequence: CASSSPPGGEQFF. The DNA for the CDR3 is TGTGCCAGCAGCTCCCCCCCGGGGGGTGAGCAGTTCTTC.

This rearrangement joins TRBV20-1 to TRBJ2-7, with TRBD1 matching 7 bases. Looked up from germline, CDR1 is DFQATT and CDR2 is SNEGSKA (reference sequence). V lost 3 bases and J lost 5; bases outside the gene matches: 7. The CDR3 sequence is 13 residues long. The chain's CDR3 is CSASNTGDNEQYF. CDR3 bases: TGCAGTGCTAGTAACACAGGGGACAACGAGCAGTACTTC.

This CDR3 is CAISETSGRGGSYEQYF. The CDR3 DNA follows: TGTGCCATCAGTGAGACTAGCGGGAGAGGGGGCTCCTACGAGCAGTACTTC. The chain has TRBV10-3 and TRBJ2-7, with 11 bases matching TRBD2. This CDR3 region has 17 residues. Germline values: CDR1 ENHRY, CDR2 SYGVKD. J lost 0 bases, V lost 2 bases, and 6 bases had no gene match.

The genes are TRBV30 and TRBJ1-1; perhaps TRBD1 as D (6 bases). Trimming pared 5 bases from V and 1 base from J, leaving 11 bases between. The CDR3 has 13 amino acids. Germline CDR1 and CDR2: GTSNPN and SVGIG (reference sequence). The CDR3 is CAWDPQGNTEAFF. CDR3 DNA sequence: TGTGCCTGGGACCCACAGGGGAACACTGAAGCTTTCTTT.

V gene TRBV5-5 combines with J gene TRBJ1-6; no clear D. CDR1 SGHKS and CDR2 YYEKEE come from the germline V gene (reference sequence). V lost 1 base, J lost 4 bases, and 15 bases lay in between. The CDR3 has 17 amino acids. In DNA form, the CDR3 reads TGTGCCAGCAGCTTGATCGCAGGCCGGTGGTATAATTCACCCCTCCACTTT. Protein: CASSLIAGRWYNSPLHF.

This chain links TRBV9 with TRBJ2-2; 9 bases map to TRBD1. Trimming removed 3 bases from V and 5 bases from J; junction bases left unmatched: 5. Germline V gene data show CDR1 as SGDLS and CDR2 as YYNGEE. CDR3 length equals 15 residues. The DNA for the CDR3 is TGTGCCAGCAGCGGACAGGGGGGGCGGACCGGGGAGCTGTTTTTT. This sequence encodes CASSGQGGRTGELFF.

The rearrangement links TRBV9 to TRBJ1-2; 11 nucleotides agree with TRBD1. J was trimmed by 6 bases and V by 0 bases; bases with no gene match: 4. In germline, CDR1 is SGDLS, CDR2 YYNGEE. The CDR3 runs to 15 residues. The CDR3 is CASSVGTGGWDGYTF. The CDR3 coding sequence is TGTGCCAGCAGCGTAGGGACAGGGGGCTGGGATGGCTACACCTTC.

The chain combines TRBV28 with TRBJ1-5, with unresolved D. Germline V gene sequence: CDR1 MDHEN, CDR2 SYDVKM. The length of the CDR3 is 12 residues. V lost 4 bases to trimming and J lost 9 bases, with 10 bases between them. The CDR3 nucleotides read TGTGCCAGCAGTTCAGGTTTGGTGCCCCAGCATTTT. This gives the protein CASSSGLVPQHF.

The chain recombines TRBV5-6 with TRBJ1-4; no clear D. CDR1 is SGHDT, CDR2 YYEEEE, per germline. The CDR3 sequence is 15 residues long. The V end lost 0 bases, the J end lost 0 bases, and 6 bases lay between the germline ends. CDR3 in amino acids: CASSLAPATNEKLFF. As DNA, the CDR3 is TGTGCCAGCAGCTTGGCCCCTGCAACTAATGAAAAACTGTTTTTT. Full variable domain (remainder filled in from reference TRBV5-6 and TRBJ1-4): DAGVTQSPTHLIKTRGQQVTLRCSPKSGHDTVSWYQQALGQGPQFIFQYYEEEERQRGNFPDRFSGHQFPNYSSELNVNALLLGDSALYLCASSLAPATNEKLFFGSGTQLSVL.

This clone was seen once. The CDR3: CASRDTRNTEAFF. Written as DNA, the CDR3 is TGTGCCAGTCGGGACACCCGGAACACTGAAGCTTTCTTT. The V gene is TRBV19, the J gene TRBJ1-1; D may be TRBD1 (6 bases). The germline V and J ends were trimmed by 8 bases and 1 base, with 11 bases remaining between them. The germline V gene has CDR1 LNHDA and CDR2 SQIVND (reference sequence). CDR3 length: 13 amino acids.

This clone was detected once. The V gene is TRBV9, the J gene TRBJ2-7; 7 nucleotides agree with TRBD1. The CDR3 spans 15 residues. Per the germline V gene, CDR1 is SGDLS and CDR2 is YYNGEE. The V segment lost 0 bases and the J segment 1 base; nucleotides outside the gene matches: 4. The CDR3 loop is CASSVAGTESYEQYF. CDR3 nucleotides: TGTGCCAGCAGCGTAGCCGGGACAGAGTCCTACGAGCAGTACTTC.

The chain recombines TRBV9 with TRBJ1-2; no definite D call. Germline V lookup: CDR1 SGDLS, CDR2 YYNGEE. This CDR3 contains 13 residues. Trimming pared 5 bases from V and 2 bases from J, leaving 10 bases between. This CDR3 reads CASSSGGNYGYTF. The CDR3 region has the DNA TGTGCCAGCAGTAGTGGCGGGAACTATGGCTACACCTTC.

The sample holds a few counts of this clone. The chain joins TRBV9 to TRBJ2-1; TRBD1 is a possible D gene (6 bases). The CDR3 is 15 amino acids. V dropped 0 bases and J dropped 0 bases, with 7 bases sitting between them. From germline, CDR1 is SGDLS and CDR2 YYNGEE. The CDR3 sequence is CASSVEGDSYNEQFF. The DNA for the CDR3 is TGTGCCAGCAGCGTAGAGGGGGACTCCTACAATGAGCAGTTCTTC.

This chain joins TRBV19 and TRBJ1-4; a weak D match, TRBD1 (5 bases). Between the trimmed V and J ends, which lost 9 bases and 3 bases, there was a span of 17 bases. From germline, CDR1 is LNHDA and CDR2 SQIVND (reference sequence). This CDR3 is built from 15 residues. The CDR3 DNA is TGTGCCAGCAGGATCAAGGCCAGGGCTAATGAAAAACTGTTTTTT. Its protein product is CASRIKARANEKLFF.

This rearrangement joins TRBV24-1 to TRBJ1-5; 7 bases are shared with TRBD1. V lost 1 base to trimming and J lost 4 bases; unmatched junction nucleotides: 12. This CDR3 has 18 amino acids. The V gene's germline CDR1 is KGHDR and CDR2 SFDVKD. The CDR3 region has the DNA TGTGCCACCAGTGATTTCCGACAGGGCCAAATTCGAAATCAGCCCCAGCATTTT. Translated, it gives CATSDFRQGQIRNQPQHF.

This clone is a singleton in its sample. This sequence joins TRBV4-1 and TRBJ1-2, with D perhaps TRBD1 (5 bases). Germline V CDR1 and CDR2: MGHRA, YSYEKL. This CDR3 has 14 residues. Trimming pared 4 bases from V and 5 bases from J, leaving 14 bases between. CDR3 bases: TGCGCCAGCAGCCCCGACGACAGCCAATATGGCTACACCTTC. Its protein product is CASSPDDSQYGYTF.

V is TRBV7-2 and J is TRBJ1-2; D is unresolved. This CDR3 has 16 residues. The germline gives CDR1 SGHTA, CDR2 FQGNSA. The V gene lost 3 bases and the J gene lost 4 bases, with 18 bases spanning the gap. CDR3 nucleotides: TGTGCCAGCAGCTTCGGTACAGCACCTTCCGTCTATGGCTACACCTTC. This gives the protein CASSFGTAPSVYGYTF.

The V and J genes are TRBV15 and TRBJ1-1; D remains ambiguous. There are 12 residues in the CDR3. From germline, CDR1 is LNHNV and CDR2 YYDKDF (reference sequence). Trimming took 0 bases from V and 8 from J, leaving 7 bases between them. Here the CDR3 reads CATSRDQMEAFF. CDR3 bases: TGTGCCACCAGCAGAGATCAAATGGAAGCTTTCTTT.

This clone has just a few counts. This chain joins TRBV10-3 and TRBJ1-2, with D unclear. This CDR3 is 16 amino acids long. The V gene's germline CDR1 is ENHRY and CDR2 SYGVKD. Deletions cut 3 bases from V and 0 bases from J, with 14 bases between. The CDR3 is CAISEWDGGANYGYTF. As DNA, the CDR3 is TGTGCCATCAGTGAATGGGATGGCGGGGCTAACTATGGCTACACCTTC.